This T cell receptor (beta chain) was sequenced in a study of shared clonotypes between healthy human individuals. The material for each subset, its genomic DNA, was split evenly across several immunoSEQ plates. Per the study methods: Junction-only sequences without quality scores came from ImmunoSEQ, so filtering differed. Method: immunoSEQ multiplex PCR; TCRdb's copy keeps in-frame clones and lacks some. The D gene and trimming were derived from the DNA, and the V and J assignments and clone size from that table. The sample lists about 450,000 clones, more than 75% occurring once. As for this clone: Its antigen is undetermined.

Study-level points and caveats: The authors sampled blood alone, and tissue repertoires likely differ.

The CDR3 totals 16 residues. V lost 2 bases and J 6 bases, leaving 19 bases between the germline ends. CDR1 LNHNV and CDR2 YYDKDF come from the germline V gene (reference sequence). The V gene is TRBV15, the J gene TRBJ1-2; maybe TRBD1 (6 bases). The receptor was derived from a woman in her thirties or forties in good health. Some clones in this sample may be carry-over from other donors' samples. Sequencing used PBMCs. The CDR3 DNA follows: TGTGCCACCAGCAGAAAGGGGAGGGGGAGTAGTGATGGCTACACCTTC. This gives the protein CATSRKGRGSSDGYTF.